The 3 T cell receptor beta chains in this list originate from one sample, sequenced in a study of Tregs in tolerant kidney transplant recipients. Only in-frame clones appear in the TCRdb table, and some are missing; sequencing was by immunoSEQ multiplex PCR. The listing contains tens of thousands of clones. Sequencing used CD8+ T cells from blood, obtained before the transplant. The source is a human donor who received a combined kidney and bone marrow transplant.

About this clone: The CDR3 is cut off 3 residues early in the read; its end comes from the germline J gene. The V gene is TRBV2, the J gene TRBJ2-7, with 8 positions matching TRBD1. The CDR3 extends over 13 amino acids. J was trimmed by 3 bases and V by 8 bases; bases with no gene match: 6. The germline CDR1 and CDR2 sequences are SNHLY and FYNNEI. Partial CDR3 DNA: TGTGCCAGCGACAGGGGTCCCCTCTACGAG. It encodes CASDRGPLYE. The whole CDR3 region reads CASDRGPLYEQYF.

As for this clone: The CDR3 end falls 3 residues outside the read, so it is completed with the germline J gene. V is TRBV7-9 and J is TRBJ2-2; maybe TRBD2 (6 bases). The germline V gene encodes CDR1 SEHNR and CDR2 FQNEAQ (reference sequence). V lost 1 base, J lost 6 bases, and 9 bases lay in between. This CDR3 is built from 14 residues. CDR3 DNA, as far as it was read: TGTGCCAGCAGCTTAGTCGGGGGATCCGGGGAG. Amino acids: CASSLVGGSGE. The whole CDR3 protein reads CASSLVGGSGELFF.

Comments on this clone: Sequencing ends 3 residues short of the CDR3 end; the germline J gene provides the rest. The chain uses TRBV7-9 and TRBJ2-7; 8 bases are a match to TRBD2. Germline V lookup: CDR1 SEHNR, CDR2 FQNEAQ (reference sequence). CDR3 length equals 15 residues. Losses at the gene ends were 4 bases for V and 5 bases for J; bases not matched to a gene: 10. The covered CDR3 bases are TGTGCCAGCAGCTCACCGGGGGGGGCGGCCGACGAG. Amino acids: CASSSPGGAADE. The whole CDR3 sequence is CASSSPGGAADEQYF.